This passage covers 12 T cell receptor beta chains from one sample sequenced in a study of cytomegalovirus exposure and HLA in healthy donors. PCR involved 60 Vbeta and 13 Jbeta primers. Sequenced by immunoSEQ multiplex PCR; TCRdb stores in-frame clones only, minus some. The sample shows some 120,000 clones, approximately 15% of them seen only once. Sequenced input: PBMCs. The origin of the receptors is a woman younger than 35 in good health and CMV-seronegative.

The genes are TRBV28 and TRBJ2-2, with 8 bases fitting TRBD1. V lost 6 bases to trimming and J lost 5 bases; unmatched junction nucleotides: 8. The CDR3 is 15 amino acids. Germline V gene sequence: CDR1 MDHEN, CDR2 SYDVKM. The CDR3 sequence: CASSLLQGVTGELFF. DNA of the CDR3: TGTGCCAGCAGCCTACTACAGGGGGTTACCGGGGAGCTGTTTTTT.

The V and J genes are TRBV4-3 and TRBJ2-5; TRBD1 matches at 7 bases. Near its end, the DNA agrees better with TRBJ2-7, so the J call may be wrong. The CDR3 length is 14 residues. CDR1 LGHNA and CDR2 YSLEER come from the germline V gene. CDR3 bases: TGCGCCAGCAGCTTCAGACAGGGCACCTACGAGCAGTACTTC. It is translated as CASSFRQGTYEQYF.

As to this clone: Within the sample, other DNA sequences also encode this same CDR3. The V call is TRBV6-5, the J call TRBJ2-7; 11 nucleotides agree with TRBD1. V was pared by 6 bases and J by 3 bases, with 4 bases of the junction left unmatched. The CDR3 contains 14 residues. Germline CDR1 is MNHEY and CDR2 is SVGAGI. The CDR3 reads CASRAGTGGYEQYF. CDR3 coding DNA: TGTGCCAGCAGGGCGGGGACAGGGGGCTACGAGCAGTACTTC.

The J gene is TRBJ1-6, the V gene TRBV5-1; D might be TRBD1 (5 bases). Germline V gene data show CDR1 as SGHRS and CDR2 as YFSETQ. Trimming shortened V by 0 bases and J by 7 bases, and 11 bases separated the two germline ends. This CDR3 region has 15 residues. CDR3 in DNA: TGCGCCAGCAGCTTGGCCAGGGTCGGCAATTCACCCCTCCACTTT. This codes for CASSLARVGNSPLHF.

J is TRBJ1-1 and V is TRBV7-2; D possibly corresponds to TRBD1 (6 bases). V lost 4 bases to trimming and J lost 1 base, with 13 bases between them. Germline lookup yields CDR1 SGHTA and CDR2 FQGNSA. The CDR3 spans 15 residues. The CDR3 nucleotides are TGTGCCAGCAGCTCGGACAGCGGGGCGAACACTGAAGCTTTCTTT. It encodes CASSSDSGANTEAFF.

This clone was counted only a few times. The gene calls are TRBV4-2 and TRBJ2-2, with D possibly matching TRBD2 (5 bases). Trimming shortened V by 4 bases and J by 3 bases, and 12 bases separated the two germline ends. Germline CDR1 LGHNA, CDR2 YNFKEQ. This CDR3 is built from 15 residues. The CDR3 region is CASSPAGGYTGELFF. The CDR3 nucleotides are TGTGCCAGCAGCCCGGCGGGTGGGTACACCGGGGAGCTGTTTTTT.

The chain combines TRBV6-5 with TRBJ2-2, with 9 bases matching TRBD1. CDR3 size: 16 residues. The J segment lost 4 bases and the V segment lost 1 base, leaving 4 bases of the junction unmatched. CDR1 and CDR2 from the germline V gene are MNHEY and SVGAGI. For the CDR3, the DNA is TGTGCCAGCAGTTACTTACCGACAGGGGGCACCGGGGAGCTGTTTTTT. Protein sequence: CASSYLPTGGTGELFF.

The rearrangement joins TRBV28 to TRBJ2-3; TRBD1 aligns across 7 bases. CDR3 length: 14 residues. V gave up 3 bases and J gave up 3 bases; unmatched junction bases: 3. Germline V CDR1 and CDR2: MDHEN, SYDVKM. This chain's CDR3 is CASSFLQGTDTQYF. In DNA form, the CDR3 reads TGTGCCAGCAGTTTTCTACAGGGGACAGATACGCAGTATTTT.

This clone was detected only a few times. CDR3 sequence: CASRPLAGGSYEQYF. The DNA for the CDR3 is TGTGCCAGCAGGCCACTAGCGGGAGGATCCTACGAGCAGTACTTC. The V and J genes are TRBV7-2 and TRBJ2-7; 12 bases match TRBD2. V shed 6 bases, J shed 1 base, and the junction held 4 bases outside the gene matches. The CDR3 loop spans 15 amino acids. Germline CDR1 is SGHTA and CDR2 is FQGNSA.

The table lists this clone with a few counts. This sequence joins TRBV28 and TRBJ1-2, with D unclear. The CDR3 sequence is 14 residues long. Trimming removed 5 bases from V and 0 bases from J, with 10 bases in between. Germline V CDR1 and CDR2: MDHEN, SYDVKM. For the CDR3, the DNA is TGTGCCAGCAGTGTGCCAGTAACTAACTATGGCTACACCTTC. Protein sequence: CASSVPVTNYGYTF.

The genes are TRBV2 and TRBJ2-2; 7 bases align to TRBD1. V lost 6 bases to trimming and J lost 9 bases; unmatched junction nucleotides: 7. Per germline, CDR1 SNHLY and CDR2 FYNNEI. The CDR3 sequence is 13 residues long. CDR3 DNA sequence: TGTGCCAGCAGCGAGGGACAGACCCGGGAGCTGTTTTTT. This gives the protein CASSEGQTRELFF.

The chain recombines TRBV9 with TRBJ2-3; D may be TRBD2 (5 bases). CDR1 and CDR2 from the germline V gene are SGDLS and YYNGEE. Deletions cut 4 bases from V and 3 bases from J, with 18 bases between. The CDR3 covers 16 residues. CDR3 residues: CASSQSGGRGTDTQYF. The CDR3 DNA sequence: TGTGCCAGCAGCCAAAGTGGTGGGAGAGGGACAGATACGCAGTATTTT.